The 32 T cell receptor beta chains reported below all come from one sample, sequenced in a study of blood T cells in healthy people across ages (dated by TCRdb to 2013 to 2016). The library was produced with 5' RACE. The sequencer listed for this sample is Illumina HiSeq 2500. A second about 7 to 12 cycle PCR used a sample-barcoded 5' primer and a J-beta primer mix. TCRdb redid the processing of the public reads, applying fastp at Q25 and MiXCR, and retained in-frame beta chains. Rows are unified per CDR3 protein, each entry keeping the most common DNA and genes. Here the sample has 1.5 million to 2 million distinct CDR3 sequences; roughly 30% occur a single time. The ten largest clonotypes hold over 7% of the sample. The specimen sequenced was blood. The receptors here all came from a woman aged 25-40 years in good health.

The chain links TRBV5-8 to TRBJ2-1; D could derive from TRBD1 or TRBD2 (5 bases each). Trimming shortened V by 3 bases and J by 13 bases, and 23 bases separated the two germline ends. The CDR3 consists of 15 residues. In germline, CDR1 is SGHTS, CDR2 YDEGEE. CDR3 DNA: TGTGCCAGCAGCTGGGCGATCAGCCAAGAGGGGACCCAGTTCTTC. As protein: CASSWAISQEGTQFF. Filled out from reference TRBV5-8 and TRBJ2-1, the complete variable domain reads EAGVTQSPTHLIKTRGQQATLRCSPISGHTSVYWYQQALGLGLQFLLWYDEGEERNRGNFPPRFSGRQFPNYSSELNVNALELEDSALYLCASSWAISQEGTQFFGPGTRLTVL.

The chain uses TRBV5-1 and TRBJ1-1, with D hard to call. V lost 1 base, J lost 3 bases, and 19 bases lay in between. Germline V lookup: CDR1 SGHRS, CDR2 YFSETQ. The CDR3 spans 17 residues. In DNA, the CDR3 is TGCGCCAGCAGCTTGAGATGGGGATCGAGTTCTGACACTGAAGCTTTCTTT. This translates into CASSLRWGSSSDTEAFF. The whole variable domain, remainder taken from reference TRBV5-1 and TRBJ1-1, is KAGVTQTPRYLIKTRGQQVTLSCSPISGHRSVSWYQQTPGQGLQFLFEYFSETQRNKGNFPGRFSGRQFSNSRSEMNVSTLELGDSALYLCASSLRWGSSSDTEAFFGQGTRLTVV.

With regard to this clonotype: Compared with germline, one end of the junction differs, possibly owing to a read error. The chain has TRBV7-8 and TRBJ2-7; possibly TRBD1 for D (7 bases). The CDR3 consists of 13 residues. CDR1 is SGHVS, CDR2 FQNEAQ, per germline. The CDR3 DNA follows: TGTGTCAGCAGCGCGGGACAGAGAAACGGGCAGTACTTC. Encoded protein: CVSSAGQRNGQYF.

This clonotype showed up many times. The chain has TRBV9 and TRBJ2-7, with a tentative D call TRBD1 (6 bases). Per the germline V gene, CDR1 is SGDLS and CDR2 is YYNGEE. Trimming took off 3 bases at V and 1 base at J, with 14 bases between the two ends. CDR3 length: 15 amino acids. CDR3 sequence reads: CASSAPDRRSYEQYF. DNA for the CDR3: TGTGCCAGCAGCGCGCCGGACAGAAGGTCCTACGAGCAGTACTTC.

This clonotype was seen only a few times. The chain has TRBV28 and TRBJ1-5; D ambiguous. The CDR3 is 14 residues long. Germline V lookup: CDR1 MDHEN, CDR2 SYDVKM. V lost 5 bases, J lost 0 bases, and 8 bases lay in between. The CDR3 protein is CASSGRYSNQPQHF. The CDR3 DNA is TGTGCCAGCAGTGGACGTTATAGCAATCAGCCCCAGCATTTT.

This clonotype occurred many times. The rearrangement joins TRBV20-1 to TRBJ2-5; D gene unclear. Germline assignment: CDR1 DFQATT and CDR2 SNEGSKA (reference sequence). The CDR3 is made up of 13 amino acids. The germline V and J ends were trimmed by 2 bases and 4 bases, with 11 bases remaining between them. The CDR3 nucleotides read TGCAGTGCTAGACTCTCGGGCGGAGAGACCCAGTACTTC. Residues: CSARLSGGETQYF.

This clonotype was seen a handful of times. This chain joins TRBV12-3 or TRBV12-4 and TRBJ2-3; the match to TRBD2 covers 9 bases. The V and J ends lost 9 bases and 8 bases, in that order; junction bases with no gene match: 3. The CDR3 length is 11 residues. This chain's CDR3 is CARDSGGTQYF. DNA for the CDR3: TGTGCCAGGGATAGCGGGGGTACGCAGTATTTT.

In DNA, the CDR3 is TGTGCCAGCAGCTTGATCGTGGCAGGCCAAGAGACCCAGTACTTC. Its translation: CASSLIVAGQETQYF. The chain uses TRBV5-4 and TRBJ2-5; D remains ambiguous. The germline V and J ends were trimmed by 1 base and 1 base, with 11 bases remaining between them. Per germline, CDR1 SGHNT and CDR2 YYREEE (reference sequence). CDR3 length: 15 residues.

This clonotype was counted a few times. The J gene is TRBJ1-6, the V gene TRBV6-5; weak D call: TRBD1 (5 bases). Germline values: CDR1 MNHEY, CDR2 SVGAGI. The germline V and J ends were trimmed by 0 bases and 6 bases, with 15 bases remaining between them. CDR3 size: 17 residues. The CDR3 is CASSYSNRAGSNSPLHF. In nucleotides, the CDR3 is TGTGCCAGCAGTTACTCGAATCGGGCAGGGTCTAATTCACCCCTCCACTTT.

This clonotype showed up many times. The genes are TRBV5-1 and TRBJ2-5; 8 bases line up with TRBD2. The CDR3 is 15 residues long. The V and J ends lost 4 bases and 3 bases, in that order; junction bases with no gene match: 8. Germline CDR1 is SGHRS and CDR2 is YFSETQ. The CDR3 DNA is TGCGCCAGCAGCGGGGGCGGGAGGATAGAAGAGACCCAGTACTTC. This sequence encodes CASSGGGRIEETQYF.

This chain uses TRBV29-1 with TRBJ2-3; D possibly uses TRBD1 or TRBD2 (6 bases each). CDR1 is SQVTM, CDR2 ANQGSEA, per germline. The length of the CDR3 is 14 residues. Trimming shortened V by 5 bases and J by 4 bases, and 16 bases separated the two germline ends. This CDR3 is CSVPKGGLADTQYF. The CDR3 DNA sequence: TGCAGCGTTCCGAAAGGGGGGCTGGCAGATACGCAGTATTTT.

CDR3 nucleotides: TGCGCCAGCAGCTTAATCCCGATAGAGAGTGGCATTCAGTACTTC. Translated: CASSLIPIESGIQYF. This rearrangement joins TRBV5-1 to TRBJ2-7; D remains ambiguous. Matching the DNA end better, TRBJ2-4 makes the J call doubtful. CDR3 length: 15 residues. CDR1 is SGHRS and CDR2 is YFSETQ in the germline V gene.

V gene TRBV12-3 or TRBV12-4 combines with J gene TRBJ1-1; possible D gene TRBD1, 5 bases. Trimming stripped 3 bases from V and 11 bases from J, with 13 bases between. This CDR3 contains 12 residues. In nucleotides, the CDR3 is TGTGCCAGCAGTTTCCACAGGAGCCGCGCTTTCTTT. Its translation: CASSFHRSRAFF.

The J gene is TRBJ2-7, the V gene TRBV7-8; D is perhaps TRBD1 (5 bases). V shed 5 bases and J shed 0 bases, with 14 bases lying between them. The CDR3 covers 15 residues. The V gene's germline CDR1 is SGHVS and CDR2 FQNEAQ. DNA of the CDR3: TGTGCCAGCAGCCAACCCAGCGACAGCTCCTACGAGCAGTACTTC. This codes for CASSQPSDSSYEQYF.

This clonotype was seen only a few times. V is TRBV5-1 and J is TRBJ1-1, with D possibly matching TRBD1 (6 bases). Germline V gene data show CDR1 as SGHRS and CDR2 as YFSETQ. The CDR3 length is 13 residues. Trimming shortened V by 7 bases and J by 3 bases, and 13 bases separated the two germline ends. CDR3 sequence: CASGAQGYTEAFF. In nucleotides, the CDR3 is TGCGCCAGCGGAGCCCAGGGGTACACTGAAGCTTTCTTT. The full variable domain, in which reference TRBV5-1 and TRBJ1-1 provide the parts outside the CDR3, is KAGVTQTPRYLIKTRGQQVTLSCSPISGHRSVSWYQQTPGQGLQFLFEYFSETQRNKGNFPGRFSGRQFSNSRSEMNVSTLELGDSALYLCASGAQGYTEAFFGQGTRLTVV.

This chain links TRBV7-2 with TRBJ2-5; 9 bases match TRBD2. Germline assignment: CDR1 SGHTA and CDR2 FQGNSA. Trimming took 5 bases from V and 1 from J; bases not matched to a gene: 14. There are 18 residues in the CDR3. This chain's CDR3 is CASSLVSPSGAIQETQYF. CDR3 DNA: TGTGCCAGCAGCCTAGTCAGCCCTAGCGGGGCGATCCAAGAGACCCAGTACTTC.

This clonotype was seen just once. V gene TRBV3-1 combines with J gene TRBJ1-2; D is possibly TRBD1 (6 bases). V was pared by 0 bases and J by 6 bases, with 8 bases between. Germline V gene sequence: CDR1 LGHDT, CDR2 YNNKEL (reference sequence). CDR3 length: 13 residues. This CDR3 reads CASSQEDRNGYTF. CDR3 DNA sequence: TGTGCCAGCAGCCAAGAAGACAGGAATGGCTACACCTTC. Full variable domain (remainder filled in from reference TRBV3-1 and TRBJ1-2): DTAVSQTPKYLVTQMGNDKSIKCEQNLGHDTMYWYKQDSKKFLKIMFSYNNKELIINETVPNRFSPKSPDKAHLNLHINSLELGDSAVYFCASSQEDRNGYTFGSGTRLTVV.

This clonotype appeared a few times. One end of the junction fails to match germline, which may point to a read error. The rearrangement uses TRBV7-2 and TRBJ1-2, with D hard to call. Germline CDR1 is SGHTA and CDR2 is FQGNSA. This CDR3 region has 16 residues. The CDR3 region is CASSLGARLANYGYTF. The CDR3 DNA is TGTGCCAGCAGCTTAGGAGCGCGGCTAGCTAATTATGGCTACACCTTC.

The genes are TRBV7-6 and TRBJ2-5; D may be TRBD1 (5 bases). V was pared by 6 bases and J by 2 bases, with 13 bases between. This CDR3 has 14 amino acids. Per germline, CDR1 SGHVS and CDR2 FNYEAQ. The CDR3 DNA reads as TGTGCCAGCAGTCGGACACACATTCAAGAGACCCAGTACTTC. Translated, it gives CASSRTHIQETQYF. The full variable domain, rest sourced from reference TRBV7-6 and TRBJ2-5, is GAGVSQSPRYKVTKRGQDVALRCDPISGHVSLYWYRQALGQGPEFLTYFNYEAQQDKSGLPNDRFSAERPEGSISTLTIQRTEQRDSAMYRCASSRTHIQETQYFGPGTRLLVL.

In its sample, this clonotype was seen a few times. This chain uses TRBV10-3 with TRBJ1-1; the match to TRBD1 covers 10 bases. Trimming at V came to 6 bases and at J to 0 bases, leaving 4 bases not matched to a gene. The CDR3 spans 15 residues. Germline V CDR1 and CDR2: ENHRY, SYGVKD. The CDR3 sequence is CAIRPGQGMNTEAFF. DNA of the CDR3: TGTGCCATCAGGCCGGGACAGGGGATGAACACTGAAGCTTTCTTT.

This clonotype has only a few counts. This sequence joins TRBV9 and TRBJ2-5; D ambiguous. V lost 0 bases to trimming and J lost 2 bases, with 11 bases between them. CDR3 size: 15 residues. CDR1 and CDR2 (germline): SGDLS, YYNGEE. For the CDR3, the DNA is TGTGCCAGCAGCGTAGAGGGTTTGGGGCAAGAGACCCAGTACTTC. Translating it yields CASSVEGLGQETQYF.

This clonotype was found once. This chain joins TRBV12-3 or TRBV12-4 and TRBJ2-3, with 10 bases aligning to TRBD2. CDR3 length: 16 residues. The J segment lost 5 bases and the V segment lost 11 bases, leaving 16 bases of the junction unmatched. Here the CDR3 DNA reads TGTGCCGGCACCCCGGGACTAGCGTTCGAAGTAGATACGCAGTATTTT. This encodes CAGTPGLAFEVDTQYF.

As regards this clonotype: A read error may be the cause here, since a much bigger clone is one base away. This chain joins TRBV12-3 or TRBV12-4 and TRBJ1-2, with D possibly matching TRBD1 (6 bases). Trimming cost V 6 bases and J 3 bases, with 14 bases left between them. This CDR3 region has 14 residues. CDR3: CASSPPGADYGYTF. CDR3 DNA sequence: TGTGCCAGCAGCCCCCCAGGGGCCGACTATGGCTACACCTTC.

The chain carries TRBV28 and TRBJ2-7; TRBD2 might be the D (5 bases). Trimming removed 5 bases from V and 2 bases from J, with 19 bases in between. The CDR3 sequence is 16 residues long. From germline, CDR1 is MDHEN and CDR2 SYDVKM. The CDR3 coding sequence is TGTGCCAGCAGTGATCCGACGGGATATGGGGCCTACGAGCAGTACTTC. Translation gives CASSDPTGYGAYEQYF. Using reference TRBV28 and TRBJ2-7 for the parts outside the CDR3, the full variable domain is DVKVTQSSRYLVKRTGEKVFLECVQDMDHENMFWYRQDPGLGLRLIYFSYDVKMKEKGDIPEGYSVSREKKERFSLILESASTNQTSMYLCASSDPTGYGAYEQYFGPGTRLTVT.

The chain couples TRBV7-8 to TRBJ1-1; 8 bases match TRBD1. J lost 11 bases, V lost 3 bases, and 5 bases had no gene match. The germline gives CDR1 SGHVS, CDR2 FQNEAQ. CDR3 size: 12 residues. The CDR3 loop reads CASSFSGQEAFF. CDR3 sequence (DNA): TGTGCCAGCAGCTTTTCGGGACAGGAGGCTTTCTTT.

This clonotype was detected a few times. The rearrangement joins TRBV7-2 to TRBJ2-5, with D perhaps matching TRBD1 (5 bases). Germline CDR1 reads SGHTA; CDR2 reads FQGNSA. The V end lost 5 bases, the J end lost 1 base, and 17 bases lay between the germline ends. The CDR3 covers 16 residues. CDR3 protein: CASSPDSRGFQETQYF. The CDR3 DNA reads as TGTGCCAGCAGCCCAGACAGTCGAGGATTCCAAGAGACCCAGTACTTC.

The chain has TRBV5-4 and TRBJ2-5; TRBD2 aligns across 11 bases. Germline CDR1 and CDR2: SGHNT and YYREEE (reference sequence). The CDR3 is 18 residues long. With V trimmed by 3 bases and J by 2 bases, 12 bases remained unmatched. The CDR3 DNA sequence: TGTGCCAGCAGCTCCGCACTAGCGGGAGAAGGGAGGCAAGAGACCCAGTACTTC. Residues: CASSSALAGEGRQETQYF.

The rearrangement links TRBV4-3 to TRBJ1-3, with 7 bases aligning to TRBD1. CDR1 LGHNA and CDR2 YSLEER come from the germline V gene. The ends lost 4 bases at V and 0 bases at J; junction bases unmatched: 3. This CDR3 has 15 residues. CDR3 protein: CASSRDSLSGNTIYF. CDR3 nucleotide sequence: TGCGCCAGCAGCCGGGACAGCCTCTCTGGAAACACCATATATTTT.

This sequence joins TRBV29-1 and TRBJ1-3, with D possibly TRBD1 on 5 matching bases. The CDR3 totals 14 residues. Per the germline V gene, CDR1 is SQVTM and CDR2 is ANQGSEA. With 4 bases removed from V and 9 bases from J, the gap between germline ends came to 19 bases. For the CDR3, the DNA is TGCAGCGTTGGGATGGATCTGTTTGGGGGCACCATATATTTT. Translation gives CSVGMDLFGGTIYF.

As regards this clonotype: One junction end does not reproduce the germline sequence, and a read error may be involved. The V and J genes are TRBV6-6 and TRBJ1-5, with D unclear. Germline V gives CDR1 MNHNY, CDR2 SVGAGI (reference sequence). The CDR3 consists of 16 residues. DNA for the CDR3: TGTGCCCGCAGCTGGACGGACGCCCAGGTATCCGGGCCCCAGCATTTT. Amino acids: CARSWTDAQVSGPQHF.

CDR3 sequence (DNA): TGTGCCAGCAGTTTATATCAGGAGCAGTACTTC. Translating gives CASSLYQEQYF. V gene TRBV28 combines with J gene TRBJ2-7; unclear D gene. The CDR3 is made up of 11 amino acids. Germline CDR1 is MDHEN and CDR2 is SYDVKM. V was shortened by 1 base and J by 7 bases, with 5 bases between the two germline ends. Full variable domain (remainder filled in from reference TRBV28 and TRBJ2-7): DVKVTQSSRYLVKRTGEKVFLECVQDMDHENMFWYRQDPGLGLRLIYFSYDVKMKEKGDIPEGYSVSREKKERFSLILESASTNQTSMYLCASSLYQEQYFGPGTRLTVT.

In this sample, this clonotype turned up many times. CDR3 sequence: CASGLRAGGTNEQFF. The CDR3 region has the DNA TGCGCCAGCGGACTAAGAGCGGGGGGGACCAATGAGCAGTTCTTC. The chain has TRBV4-1 and TRBJ2-1; 10 nucleotides align to TRBD2. The CDR3 runs 15 residues. J gave up 6 bases and V 8 bases, and 10 bases lay outside the gene matches. Germline V CDR1 and CDR2: MGHRA, YSYEKL.